This is a list of T cell receptor beta chains from one sample in a study of blood T cell repertoires in COVID-19. Some clones are missing from TCRdb's copy, which holds only in-frame ones; the method was immunoSEQ multiplex PCR. The data show about 70,000 clones, roughly 70% seen once. Sequences were obtained from peripheral blood. These receptors all stem from a man in his 70s with acute or convalescent COVID-19. Both conserved end residues are part of each CDR3. Each record gives: clone size, J gene, D gene, V gene, CDR3 DNA, CDR3 protein. A D gene is named only where the DNA matches it firmly. Clone size is stated in some rows and not others, as once, few, many or a class when expanded.

>-|TRBJ2-7|TRBD2|TRBV14
TGTGCCAGCAGCCAGAAGACTAGCGGAGTCTACGAGCAGTACTTC
CASSQKTSGVYEQYF
>-|TRBJ2-3|TRBD1|TRBV5-1
TGCGCCAGCAGCTTTGGGACAGGGGCCCTTTGGGATACGCAGTATTTT
CASSFGTGALWDTQYF
>-|TRBJ2-7|TRBD2|TRBV27
TGTGCCACCCAGACTAGCGGGCAGAGCTCCTACGAGCAGTACTTC
CATQTSGQSSYEQYF
>-|TRBJ2-7|-|TRBV11-2
TGTGCCAGCAGCCTCACGAGAGACGAGCAGTACTTC
CASSLTRDEQYF
>many|TRBJ2-1|TRBD2|TRBV27
TGTGCCAGCAGTTTAGGGTCTAGCGGGAGGAATGAGCAGTTCTTC
CASSLGSSGRNEQFF
>-|TRBJ1-6|-|TRBV12-3/TRBV12-4
TGTGCCAGCAGTTTCCAGGATTCACCCCTCCACTTT
CASSFQDSPLHF
>-|TRBJ1-4|-|TRBV29-1
TGCAGCGCCTTGGTCCAGGGTGAAAAACTGTTTTTT
CSALVQGEKLFF
>-|TRBJ2-7|TRBD1|TRBV28
TGTGCCATCCGACAGGGGTATGTACACGAGCAGTACTTC
CAIRQGYVHEQYF
>-|TRBJ1-3|-|TRBV5-4
TGTGCCAGCAGCTTGAGACAACTCTCTGGAAACACCATATATTTT
CASSLRQLSGNTIYF
>-|TRBJ2-1|TRBD2|TRBV24-1
TGTGCCACCAGTGATCACGGACTAGAAAATGAGCAGTTCTTC
CATSDHGLENEQFF
>-|TRBJ1-4|-|TRBV6-4
TGTGCCAGCAGTGAGGCGGGCCATTTTCGGGAAAAACTGTTTTTT
CASSEAGHFREKLFF
>-|TRBJ2-5|TRBD1|TRBV24-1
TGTGCCACCAGTGATTTCAGGGGGGAGACCCAGTACTTC
CATSDFRGETQYF